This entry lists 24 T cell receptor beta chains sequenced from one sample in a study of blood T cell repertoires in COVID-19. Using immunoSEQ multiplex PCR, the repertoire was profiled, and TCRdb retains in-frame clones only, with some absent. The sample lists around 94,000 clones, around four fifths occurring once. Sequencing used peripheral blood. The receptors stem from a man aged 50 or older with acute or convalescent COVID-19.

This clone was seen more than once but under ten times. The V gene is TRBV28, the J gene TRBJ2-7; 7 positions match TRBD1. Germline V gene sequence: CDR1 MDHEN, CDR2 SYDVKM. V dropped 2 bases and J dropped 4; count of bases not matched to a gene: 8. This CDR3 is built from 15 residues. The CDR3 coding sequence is TGTGCCAGCAGTTTAGGCCCGGACAGGATTTACGAGCAGTACTTC. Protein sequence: CASSLGPDRIYEQYF.

The CDR3 loop is CASETSNQPQHF. DNA for the CDR3: TGTGCCAGCGAGACATCCAATCAGCCCCAGCATTTT. V usage is TRBV5-6 and J usage is TRBJ1-5; D remains unclear. Germline V gene sequence: CDR1 SGHDT, CDR2 YYEEEE. V gave up 7 bases and J gave up 3 bases, with 8 bases separating them. The CDR3 is 12 residues long. The entire variable domain, with the rest obtained from reference TRBV5-6 and TRBJ1-5, is as follows: DAGVTQSPTHLIKTRGQQVTLRCSPKSGHDTVSWYQQALGQGPQFIFQYYEEEERQRGNFPDRFSGHQFPNYSSELNVNALLLGDSALYLCASETSNQPQHFGDGTRLSIL.

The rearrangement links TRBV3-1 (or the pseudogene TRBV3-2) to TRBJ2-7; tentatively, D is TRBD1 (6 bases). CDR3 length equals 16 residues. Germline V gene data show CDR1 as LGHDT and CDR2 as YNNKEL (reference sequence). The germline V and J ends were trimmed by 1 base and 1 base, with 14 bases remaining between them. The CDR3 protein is CASSQGHRDTSYEQYF. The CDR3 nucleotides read TGTGCCAGCAGCCAAGGACACCGGGACACATCCTACGAGCAGTACTTC.

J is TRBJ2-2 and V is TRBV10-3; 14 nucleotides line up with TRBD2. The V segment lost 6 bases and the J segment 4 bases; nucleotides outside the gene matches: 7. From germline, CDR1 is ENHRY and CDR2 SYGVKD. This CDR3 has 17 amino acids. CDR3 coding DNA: TGTGCCATCAGGGGCGGGACTAGCGGGAGTATCACCGGGGAGCTGTTTTTT. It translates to CAIRGGTSGSITGELFF.

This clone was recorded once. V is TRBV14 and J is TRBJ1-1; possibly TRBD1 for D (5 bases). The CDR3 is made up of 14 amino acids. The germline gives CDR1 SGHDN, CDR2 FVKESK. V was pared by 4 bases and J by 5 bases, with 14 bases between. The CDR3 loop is CASSLRPQGTEAFF. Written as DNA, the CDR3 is TGTGCCAGCAGCCTTAGACCCCAGGGAACTGAAGCTTTCTTT.

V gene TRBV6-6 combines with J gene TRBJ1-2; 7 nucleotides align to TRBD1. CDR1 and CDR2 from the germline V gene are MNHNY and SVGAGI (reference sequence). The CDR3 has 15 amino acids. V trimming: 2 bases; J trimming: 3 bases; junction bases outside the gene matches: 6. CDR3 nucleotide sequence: TGTGCCAGCAGTTACGCGGGACAGCACCACTATGGCTACACCTTC. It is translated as CASSYAGQHHYGYTF.

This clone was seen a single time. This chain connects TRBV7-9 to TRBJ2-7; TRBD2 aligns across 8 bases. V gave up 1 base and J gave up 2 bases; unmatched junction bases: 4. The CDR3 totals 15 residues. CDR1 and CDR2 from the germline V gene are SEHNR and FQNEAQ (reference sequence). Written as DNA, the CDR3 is TGTGCCAGCAGCTTAGTCGGGGGGGATACCTACGAGCAGTACTTC. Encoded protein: CASSLVGGDTYEQYF.

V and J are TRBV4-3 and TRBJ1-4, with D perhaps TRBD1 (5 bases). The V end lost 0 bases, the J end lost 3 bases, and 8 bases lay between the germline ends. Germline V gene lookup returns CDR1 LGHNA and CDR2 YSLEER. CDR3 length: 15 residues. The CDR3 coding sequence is TGCGCCAGCAGCCAAGATCGGGGGGCTAATGAAAAACTGTTTTTT. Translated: CASSQDRGANEKLFF.

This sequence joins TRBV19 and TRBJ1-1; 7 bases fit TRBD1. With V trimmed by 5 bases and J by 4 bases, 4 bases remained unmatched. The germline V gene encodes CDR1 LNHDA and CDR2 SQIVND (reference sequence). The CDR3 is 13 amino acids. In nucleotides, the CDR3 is TGTGCCAGTAGTGGGACAGCGGGCACTGAAGCTTTCTTT. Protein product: CASSGTAGTEAFF. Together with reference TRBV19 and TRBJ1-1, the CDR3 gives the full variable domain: DGGITQSPKYLFRKEGQNVTLSCEQNLNHDAMYWYRQDPGQGLRLIYYSQIVNDFQKGDIAEGYSVSREKKESFPLTVTSAQKNPTAFYLCASSGTAGTEAFFGQGTRLTVV.

Here the CDR3 reads CASRSGQGDGEQYF. As DNA, the CDR3 is TGTGCCAGCAGAAGCGGACAGGGAGATGGCGAGCAGTACTTC. The chain has TRBV7-2 and TRBJ2-7; 8 nucleotides match TRBD1. The CDR3 loop spans 14 amino acids. V was pared by 6 bases and J by 6 bases, with 10 bases of the junction left unmatched. Per germline, CDR1 SGHTA and CDR2 FQGNSA.

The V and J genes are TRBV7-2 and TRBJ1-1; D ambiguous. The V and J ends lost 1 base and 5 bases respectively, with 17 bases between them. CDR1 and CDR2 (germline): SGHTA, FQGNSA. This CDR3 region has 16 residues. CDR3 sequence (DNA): TGTGCCAGCAGCTTAGATGGCACGGGAGGTCGTACTGAAGCTTTCTTT. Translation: CASSLDGTGGRTEAFF. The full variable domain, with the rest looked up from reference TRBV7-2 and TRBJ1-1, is GAGVSQSPSNKVTEKGKDVELRCDPISGHTALYWYRQSLGQGLEFLIYFQGNSAPDKSGLPSDRFSAERTGGSVSTLTIQRTQQEDSAVYLCASSLDGTGGRTEAFFGQGTRLTVV.

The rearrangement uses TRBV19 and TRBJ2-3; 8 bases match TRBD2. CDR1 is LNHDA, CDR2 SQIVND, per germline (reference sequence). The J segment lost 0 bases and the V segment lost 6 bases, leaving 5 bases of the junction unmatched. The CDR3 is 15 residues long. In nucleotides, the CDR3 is TGTGCCAGTAGGGAGACTAGCGTGAGCACAGATACGCAGTATTTT. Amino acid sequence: CASRETSVSTDTQYF.

The CDR3 loop is CATSRAGVGGELFF. DNA of the CDR3: TGTGCCACCAGCAGAGCCGGGGTTGGCGGGGAGCTGTTTTTT. V gene TRBV15 combines with J gene TRBJ2-2; perhaps TRBD2 as D (5 bases). CDR1 is LNHNV, CDR2 YYDKDF, per germline (reference sequence). The CDR3 runs to 14 residues. The germline V and J ends were trimmed by 1 base and 7 bases, with 10 bases remaining between them. Full variable domain (remainder filled in from reference TRBV15 and TRBJ2-2): DAMVIQNPRYQVTQFGKPVTLSCSQTLNHNVMYWYQQKSSQAPKLLFHYYDKDFNNEADTPDNFQSRRPNTSFCFLDIRSPGLGDTAMYLCATSRAGVGGELFFGEGSRLTVL.

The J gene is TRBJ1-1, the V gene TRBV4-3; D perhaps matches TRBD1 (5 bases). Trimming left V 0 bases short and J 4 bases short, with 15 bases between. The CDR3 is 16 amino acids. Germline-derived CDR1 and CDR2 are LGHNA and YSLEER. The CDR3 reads CASSQELSDSTTEAFF. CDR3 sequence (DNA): TGCGCCAGCAGCCAAGAGCTCTCAGACAGTACCACTGAAGCTTTCTTT.

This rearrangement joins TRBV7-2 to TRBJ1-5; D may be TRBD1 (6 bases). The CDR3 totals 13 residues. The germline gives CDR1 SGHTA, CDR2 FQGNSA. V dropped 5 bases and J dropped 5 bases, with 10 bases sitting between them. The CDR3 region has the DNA TGTGCCAGCAGCCAACAGGGTGATCAGCCCCAGCATTTT. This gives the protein CASSQQGDQPQHF.

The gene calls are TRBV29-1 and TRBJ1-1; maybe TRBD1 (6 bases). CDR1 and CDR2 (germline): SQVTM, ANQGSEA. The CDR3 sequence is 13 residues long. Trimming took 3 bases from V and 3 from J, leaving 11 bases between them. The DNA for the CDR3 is TGCAGCGTTGATAGGGGGGGGGACACTGAAGCTTTCTTT. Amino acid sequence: CSVDRGGDTEAFF.

The CDR3 sequence: CASSRAREDTGELFF. CDR3 nucleotide sequence: TGCGCCAGCAGCAGAGCCAGGGAAGACACCGGGGAGCTGTTTTTT. V and J are TRBV4-3 and TRBJ2-2; TRBD1 is a possible D gene (5 bases). CDR1 LGHNA and CDR2 YSLEER come from the germline V gene. Trimming removed 5 bases from V and 3 bases from J, with 13 bases in between. This CDR3 spans 15 amino acids.

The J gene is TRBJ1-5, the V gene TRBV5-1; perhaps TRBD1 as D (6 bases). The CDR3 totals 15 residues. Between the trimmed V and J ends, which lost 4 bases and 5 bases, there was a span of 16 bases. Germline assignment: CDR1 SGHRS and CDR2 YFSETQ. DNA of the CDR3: TGCGCCAGCAGCCCACAGGGTTATGTAGATCAGCCCCAGCATTTT. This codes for CASSPQGYVDQPQHF.

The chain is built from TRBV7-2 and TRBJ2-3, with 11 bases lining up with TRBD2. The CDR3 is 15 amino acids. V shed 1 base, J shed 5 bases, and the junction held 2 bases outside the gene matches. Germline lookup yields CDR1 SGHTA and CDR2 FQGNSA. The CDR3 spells CASSLVAGGGDTQYF. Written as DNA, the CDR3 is TGTGCCAGCAGCTTAGTAGCGGGAGGGGGAGATACGCAGTATTTT.

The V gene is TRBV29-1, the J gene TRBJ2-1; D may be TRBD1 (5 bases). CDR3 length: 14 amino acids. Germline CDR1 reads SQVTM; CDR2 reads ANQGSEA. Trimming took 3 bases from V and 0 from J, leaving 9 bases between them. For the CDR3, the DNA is TGCAGCGTTGACTGGCAGGGCTCCTACAATGAGCAGTTCTTC. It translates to CSVDWQGSYNEQFF.

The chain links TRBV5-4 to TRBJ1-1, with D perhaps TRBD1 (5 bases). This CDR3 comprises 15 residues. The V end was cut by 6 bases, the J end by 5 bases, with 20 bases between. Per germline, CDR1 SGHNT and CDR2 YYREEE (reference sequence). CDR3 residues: CASNPSGGVETEAFF. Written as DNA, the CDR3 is TGTGCCAGCAACCCGAGTGGGGGGGTAGAAACTGAAGCTTTCTTT.

The CDR3 coding sequence is TGCGCCAGCAGCCAGGGCACAGTGGGAACTGAAGCTTTCTTT. This translates into CASSQGTVGTEAFF. The genes are TRBV5-1 and TRBJ1-1; TRBD1 might be the D (5 bases). Germline V lookup: CDR1 SGHRS, CDR2 YFSETQ. CDR3 size: 14 residues. Trimming removed 4 bases at V and 5 bases at J, with 15 bases between.

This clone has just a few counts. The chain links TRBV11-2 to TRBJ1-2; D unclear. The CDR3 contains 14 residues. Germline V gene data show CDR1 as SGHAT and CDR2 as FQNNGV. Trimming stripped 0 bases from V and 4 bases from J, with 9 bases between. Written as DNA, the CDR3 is TGTGCCAGCAGCTTAGAGTACGTGAGCTATGGCTACACCTTC. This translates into CASSLEYVSYGYTF.

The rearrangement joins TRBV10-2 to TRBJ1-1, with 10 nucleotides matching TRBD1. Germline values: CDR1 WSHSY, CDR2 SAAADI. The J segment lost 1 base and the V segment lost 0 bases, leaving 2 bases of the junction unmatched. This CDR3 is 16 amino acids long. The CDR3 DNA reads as TGCGCCAGCAGTGAGTCCCGGACAGGGGGGAACACTGAAGCTTTCTTT. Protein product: CASSESRTGGNTEAFF.